The source of this T cell receptor beta chain is a study of blood T cell repertoires in COVID-19. As processed by the authors: From reference gene primer amplification, estimates of nucleated cell counts were derived. Produced via immunoSEQ multiplex PCR; TCRdb's table is partial and in-frame only. That table is the source of V, J and clone size, and D and trimming were worked out from the DNA. There are 110,000 to 150,000 clones in the sample; 65% to 85% occur only once, and over 6.5% lies in the top ten. Sequencing used peripheral blood. The sequence came from a middle-aged man with active or convalescent COVID-19.

CDR3 coding DNA: TGTGCCAGCAGTGAAGGGGGGGTGGTGGTAGGGTATGGCTACACCTTC. This translates into CASSEGGVVVGYGYTF. The chain is built from TRBV6-1 and TRBJ1-2, with D perhaps matching TRBD1 (5 bases). With 1 base removed from V and 5 bases from J, the gap between germline ends came to 17 bases. The CDR3 extends over 16 amino acids. CDR1 is MNHNS and CDR2 is SASEGT in the germline V gene.